The source of this TCR beta chain is a study of T cells after yellow fever vaccination. TCRdb passed the 5' RACE reads through MiXCR, listing each CDR3 protein once. The sample holds 27,000 or so distinct CDR3 sequences, around 4.3% seen once. The table lists this clonotype with many counts. Trimming took off 6 bases at V and 3 bases at J, with 10 bases between the two ends. CDR3 length: 12 amino acids. Per germline, CDR1 SGHRS and CDR2 YFSETQ. The rearrangement joins TRBV5-1 to TRBJ2-7, with a possible D match to TRBD2 (7 bases). This sequence originates from a man between 25 and 39 years old who received the YFV17D yellow fever vaccine. Specimen: CD8+ T cells sorted from PBMCs, collected 5 days after the yellow fever booster vaccination. The CDR3 bases are TGCGCCAGCATGGGAGGGGGCTACGAGCAGTACTTC. Translation gives CASMGGGYEQYF.